This T cell receptor (beta chain) was captured in a study of blood T cell repertoires in COVID-19. Turning to the study itself: Acute and convalescent COVID-19 samples came from the United States, Italy and Spain.

V shed 5 bases and J shed 1 base, with 9 bases lying between them. The CDR3 extends over 12 amino acids. Germline V lookup: CDR1 GTSNPN, CDR2 SVGIG (reference sequence). As handled by the study authors: Nucleated cell counts were estimated from reference gene primer amplification. Sequencing was performed with immunoSEQ multiplex PCR; in TCRdb, only in-frame clones are kept and a portion is missing. The DNA gave D and trimming, while V, J and clone size come from that table. The profile shows around 120,000 clones, around three quarters of them singletons. The TCR comes from a man between 65 and 85 years old with acute or convalescent COVID-19. The rearrangement uses TRBV30 and TRBJ2-7; D ambiguous. The sequenced sample was peripheral blood. The CDR3 loop reads CAWAYSSYEQYF. The CDR3 DNA is TGTGCCTGGGCCTACTCTTCCTACGAGCAGTACTTC.